The source of this T cell receptor beta chain is a study of T cells in Graves' hyperthyroidism and ophthalmopathy. Regarding the study as a whole: Most thyroid clonotypes expanded above 0.001 appeared in blood too.

RNA transcripts were the template for amplifying TCR beta CDR3 regions. A set of HTBI primers served as the primers for a first-round RT-PCR of the TCR CDR3. TCRdb re-called the multiplex PCR reads through MiXCR, storing one row per CDR3 protein. The sample contains about 400,000 distinct CDR3 sequences, roughly 13% of which appear only once. Trimming left V 1 base short and J 0 bases short, with 11 bases between. Germline CDR1 SGHDN, CDR2 FVKESK. The CDR3 contains 16 residues. Many counts were recorded for this clonotype. Its matching antigen is unknown. If no ophthalmopathy progression occurred within 18 months, Graves' hyperthyroidism was stable.

The source is a woman between 18 and 29 years old with Graves' hyperthyroidism. The specimen sequenced was blood. J is TRBJ2-3 and V is TRBV14; possible D gene TRBD1, 6 bases. CDR3 coding DNA: TGTGCCAGCAGCCAAGCGCAGGGGCTAAGCACAGATACGCAGTATTTT. This gives the protein CASSQAQGLSTDTQYF.